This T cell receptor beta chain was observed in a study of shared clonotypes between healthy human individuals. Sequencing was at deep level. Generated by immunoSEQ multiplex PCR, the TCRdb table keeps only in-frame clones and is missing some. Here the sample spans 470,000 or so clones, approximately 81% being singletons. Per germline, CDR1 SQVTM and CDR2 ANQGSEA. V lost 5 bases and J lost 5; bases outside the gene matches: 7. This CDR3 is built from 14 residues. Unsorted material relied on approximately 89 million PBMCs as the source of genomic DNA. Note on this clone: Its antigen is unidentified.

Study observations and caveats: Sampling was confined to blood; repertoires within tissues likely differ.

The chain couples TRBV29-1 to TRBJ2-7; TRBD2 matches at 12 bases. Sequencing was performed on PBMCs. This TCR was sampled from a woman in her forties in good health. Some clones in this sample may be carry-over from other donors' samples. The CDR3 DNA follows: TGCAGCGTTAAGCTAGCGGGAGGGGGCCACGAGCAGTACTTC. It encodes CSVKLAGGGHEQYF.